Detailed here is one TCR beta chain. These data belong to a study of cytomegalovirus exposure and HLA in healthy donors. Germline V gene lookup returns CDR1 SGHRS and CDR2 YFSETQ. V gave up 1 base and J gave up 4 bases, with 11 bases separating them. The CDR3 has 15 residues. PCR involved 60 Vbeta and 13 Jbeta primers. Source study methods: In a later analysis, around 10 million of 60 million to 80 million unique beta chains occurred in at least two donors. Produced via immunoSEQ multiplex PCR; TCRdb's table is partial and in-frame only. D and trimming come from the DNA, and the V and J calls and clone size come from that table. The table records around 200,000 clones, about 81% of them present only once.

The chain employs TRBV5-1 and TRBJ2-2, with D possibly matching TRBD2 (6 bases). This sequence originates from a man in his forties in good health and CMV-seropositive. The sequenced sample consisted of PBMCs. CDR3 sequence reads: CASSLSRGGTGELFF. CDR3 nucleotides: TGCGCCAGCAGCTTGAGCCGGGGAGGCACCGGGGAGCTGTTTTTT.